This TCR beta chain was sequenced in a study of OX40 agonist ivuxolimab in advanced cancers. About the study as a whole: The costimulatory receptor OX40 (CD134) was targeted by ivuxolimab, a fully human IgG2 agonistic monoclonal antibody. In the dose-escalation cohort, approximately 80% of patients were male, and the mean age was roughly 60 years with a range of about 23 to 79. Patients were allowed to have had prior anti-PD-1, anti-PD-L1 or anti-CTLA-4 therapy, and approximately 40% of the dose-escalation patients had been treated with checkpoint inhibitors. Of the 50 or so patients in dose escalation, 19 had hepatocellular carcinoma, some 15 had melanoma, 9 had renal cell carcinoma and 9 had head and neck cancer. Peripheral TCRbeta sequencing aimed to test whether ivuxolimab altered TCR sequence diversity and caused clonal T-cell expansion. Intravenous ivuxolimab was administered to patients every 2 weeks at six dose levels: 0.01, 0.1, 0.3, 1.5, 3 and 10 mg/kg. Three dose-escalation patients achieved partial responses, one with hepatocellular carcinoma and two with cutaneous melanoma. The paper describes the monotherapy dose-escalation part (N of about 54 patients) of the phase I trial of ivuxolimab. Overall results and qualifications from the work: Partial responders in the 0.1-3.0 mg/kg groups had among the lowest normalized peripheral clonal expansion, especially among CD8+ T cells. Low levels of normalized T-cell clonal expansion were also shown by some nonresponding patients. After ivuxolimab, CD8+ T cells had more expanded clones than CD4+ T cells on average. Antigen specificity was not determined for the clonally expanded peripheral T cells. At doses of 0.1 to 3.0 mg/kg, clonal expansion of both CD4+ and CD8+ blood T cells was observed from baseline to week 6.

For this clone: No cognate antigen has been identified for it. Mismatch with germline at one junction end may stem from a read error.

For sequencing of the TCRbeta CDR3 region, genomic DNA was extracted from the sorted cells. The immunoSEQ Assay was used to sequence the TCRbeta CDR3 regions. The table comes from immuneACCESS by way of TCRdb, which keeps in-frame sequences with V and J called. Part of the clones is missing from these tables; in studies checked, under half for an unresolved V gene and the rest for unknown reasons. This sample has some 74,000 clones in its table, and about nine tenths of those were observed once. Together, the top ten hold more than 5.5% of the sample. Patients with autoimmune disease history or receiving systemic immunosuppression were excluded from the trial. In every dose cohort, peripheral blood was drawn for TCR sequencing at baseline, cycle 4 day 1, and cycle 7 day 1. Samples were obtained from an open-label, multicenter, first-in-human phase I dose-escalation trial of ivuxolimab. The trial enrolled adults with locally advanced or metastatic head and neck squamous cell, hepatocellular, melanoma or renal cell carcinoma. Before TCR sequencing, CD4+ T cells and CD8+ T cells from peripheral blood were sorted into separate populations.

The CDR3 contains 13 residues, cysteine and phenylalanine counted. The sequence is cut down to CDR3 DNA, 39 bases in frame from base 1. CDR1 SGHVS and CDR2 FNYEAQ are derived from the germline V gene. This clonotype was sampled from an adult with an advanced solid tumor such as melanoma, head and neck, liver or kidney cancer. This sample comprised CD4+ or CD8+ T cells sorted from blood, obtained in a trial of the OX40 agonist ivuxolimab. The chain employs TRBV7-6 and TRBJ1-1, with the D gene not clear enough to name. The DNA is TGTGCCAGCAGCCGCAGAGAGAACAGTGAAGCTTTCTTT. The translation is CASSRRENSEAFF.